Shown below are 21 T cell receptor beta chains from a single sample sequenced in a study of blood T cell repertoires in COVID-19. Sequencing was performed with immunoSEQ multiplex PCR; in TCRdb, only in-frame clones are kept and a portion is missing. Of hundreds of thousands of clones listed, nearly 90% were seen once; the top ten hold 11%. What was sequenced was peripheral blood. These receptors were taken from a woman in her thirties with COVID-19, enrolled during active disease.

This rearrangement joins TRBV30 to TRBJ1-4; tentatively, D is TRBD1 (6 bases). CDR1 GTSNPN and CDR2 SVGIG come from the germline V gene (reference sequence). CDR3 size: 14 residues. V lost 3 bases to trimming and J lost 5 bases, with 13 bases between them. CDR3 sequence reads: CAWSPGGPNEKLFF. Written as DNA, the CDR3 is TGTGCCTGGAGCCCGGGGGGGCCAAATGAAAAACTGTTTTTT.

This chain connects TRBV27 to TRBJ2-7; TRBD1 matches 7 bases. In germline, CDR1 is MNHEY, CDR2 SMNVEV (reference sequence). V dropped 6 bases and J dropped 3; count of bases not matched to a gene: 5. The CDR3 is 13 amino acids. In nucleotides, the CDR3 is TGTGCCAGCAGCCGTGCAGGGGGCTACGAGCAGTACTTC. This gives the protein CASSRAGGYEQYF.

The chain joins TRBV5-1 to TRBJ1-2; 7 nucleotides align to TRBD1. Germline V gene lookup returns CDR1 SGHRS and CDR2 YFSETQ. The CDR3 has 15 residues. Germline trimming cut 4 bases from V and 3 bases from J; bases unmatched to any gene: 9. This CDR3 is CASSQGRGDYYGYTF. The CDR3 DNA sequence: TGCGCCAGCAGCCAAGGCAGGGGGGATTACTATGGCTACACCTTC. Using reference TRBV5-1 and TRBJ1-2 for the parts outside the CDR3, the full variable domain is KAGVTQTPRYLIKTRGQQVTLSCSPISGHRSVSWYQQTPGQGLQFLFEYFSETQRNKGNFPGRFSGRQFSNSRSEMNVSTLELGDSALYLCASSQGRGDYYGYTFGSGTRLTVV.

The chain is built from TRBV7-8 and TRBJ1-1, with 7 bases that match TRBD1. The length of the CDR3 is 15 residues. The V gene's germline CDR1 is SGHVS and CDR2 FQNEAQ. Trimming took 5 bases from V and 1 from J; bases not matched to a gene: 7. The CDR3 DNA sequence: TGTGCCAGCAGCACCCCGCACAGGGGGAACACTGAAGCTTTCTTT. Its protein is CASSTPHRGNTEAFF. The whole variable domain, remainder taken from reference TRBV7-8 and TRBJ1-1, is GAGVSQSPRYKVAKRGQDVALRCDPISGHVSLFWYQQALGQGPEFLTYFQNEAQLDKSGLPSDRFFAERPEGSVSTLKIQRTQQEDSAVYLCASSTPHRGNTEAFFGQGTRLTVV.

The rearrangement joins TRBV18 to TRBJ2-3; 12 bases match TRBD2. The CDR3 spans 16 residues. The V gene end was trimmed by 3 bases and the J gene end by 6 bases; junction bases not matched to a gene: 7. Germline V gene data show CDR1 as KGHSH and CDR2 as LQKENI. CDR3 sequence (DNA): TGTGCCAGCTCACCTAGAGGACTAGCGGGGAGGGATACGCAGTATTTT. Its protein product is CASSPRGLAGRDTQYF.

As DNA, the CDR3 is TGTGCCAGCAGCCCTGCGGGGTTAGGATACGAGCAGTACTTC. Protein: CASSPAGLGYEQYF. The chain uses TRBV7-9 and TRBJ2-7, with D possibly TRBD2 on 6 matching bases. CDR1 and CDR2 from the germline V gene are SEHNR and FQNEAQ (reference sequence). The CDR3 sequence is 14 residues long. Trimming took off 5 bases at V and 4 bases at J, with 15 bases between the two ends.

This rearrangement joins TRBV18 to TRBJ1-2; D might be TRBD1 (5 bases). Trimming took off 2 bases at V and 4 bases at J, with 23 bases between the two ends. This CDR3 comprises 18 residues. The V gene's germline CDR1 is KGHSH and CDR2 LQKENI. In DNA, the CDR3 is TGTGCCAGCTCACCATATCAGGGTCAAAACCCGAACCGCTATGGCTACACCTTC. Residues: CASSPYQGQNPNRYGYTF.

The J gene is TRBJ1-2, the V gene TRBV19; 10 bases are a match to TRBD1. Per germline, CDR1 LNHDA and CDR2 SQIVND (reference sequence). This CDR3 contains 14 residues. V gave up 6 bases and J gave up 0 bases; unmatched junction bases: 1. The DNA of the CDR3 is TGTGCCAGTAGGGGACAGGGGACTAACTATGGCTACACCTTC. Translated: CASRGQGTNYGYTF. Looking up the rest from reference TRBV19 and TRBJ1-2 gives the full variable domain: DGGITQSPKYLFRKEGQNVTLSCEQNLNHDAMYWYRQDPGQGLRLIYYSQIVNDFQKGDIAEGYSVSREKKESFPLTVTSAQKNPTAFYLCASRGQGTNYGYTFGSGTRLTVV.

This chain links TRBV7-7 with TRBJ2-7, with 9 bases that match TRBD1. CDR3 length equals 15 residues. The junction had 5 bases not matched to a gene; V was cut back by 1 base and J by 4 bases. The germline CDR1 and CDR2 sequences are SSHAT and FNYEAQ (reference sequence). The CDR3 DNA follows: TGTGCCAGCAGCTTAGGACAGGGGGAGTGGTACGAGCAGTACTTC. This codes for CASSLGQGEWYEQYF.

The CDR3, as DNA: TGTGCCAGCAGCCAATCGGGGACAGGGGCTCGGACTAATGAAAAACTGTTTTTT. This encodes CASSQSGTGARTNEKLFF. The rearrangement joins TRBV16 to TRBJ1-4; TRBD1 matches at 10 bases. This CDR3 region has 18 residues. The V gene's germline CDR1 is KGHSY and CDR2 FQNENV. V lost 0 bases and J lost 2; bases outside the gene matches: 6.

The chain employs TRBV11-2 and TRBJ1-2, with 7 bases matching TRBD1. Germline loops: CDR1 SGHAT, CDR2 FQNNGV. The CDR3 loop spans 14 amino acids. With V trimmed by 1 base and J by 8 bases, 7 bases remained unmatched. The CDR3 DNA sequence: TGTGCCAGCAGCTTAGGCCGGGACAGACGAGGCTACACCTTC. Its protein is CASSLGRDRRGYTF.

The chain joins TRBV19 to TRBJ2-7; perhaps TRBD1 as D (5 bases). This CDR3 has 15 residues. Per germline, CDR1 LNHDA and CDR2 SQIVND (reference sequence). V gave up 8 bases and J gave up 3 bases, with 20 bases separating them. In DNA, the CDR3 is TGTGCCAGTGCCCCCGGCACAGGACGGCGCTACGAGCAGTACTTC. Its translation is CASAPGTGRRYEQYF.

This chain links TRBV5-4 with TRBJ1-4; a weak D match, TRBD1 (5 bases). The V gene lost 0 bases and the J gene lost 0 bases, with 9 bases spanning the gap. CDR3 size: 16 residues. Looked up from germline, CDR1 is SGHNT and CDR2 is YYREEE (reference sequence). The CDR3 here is CASSLALGATNEKLFF. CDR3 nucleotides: TGTGCCAGCAGCTTGGCCTTAGGGGCAACTAATGAAAAACTGTTTTTT.

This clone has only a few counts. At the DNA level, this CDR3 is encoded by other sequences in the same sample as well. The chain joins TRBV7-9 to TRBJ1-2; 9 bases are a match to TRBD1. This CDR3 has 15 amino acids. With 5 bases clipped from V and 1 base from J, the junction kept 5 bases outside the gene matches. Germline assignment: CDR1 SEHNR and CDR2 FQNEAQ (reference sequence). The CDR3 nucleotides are TGTGCCAGCAGCCCCCGGACAGGGGTTAACTATGGCTACACCTTC. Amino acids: CASSPRTGVNYGYTF.

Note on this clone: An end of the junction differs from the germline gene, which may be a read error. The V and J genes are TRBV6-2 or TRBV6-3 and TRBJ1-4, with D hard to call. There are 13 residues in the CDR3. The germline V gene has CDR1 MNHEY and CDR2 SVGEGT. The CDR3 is CASSLRSVTSTVF. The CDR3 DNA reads TGTGCCAGCAGTCTAAGGAGCGTAACCTCTACGGTTTTT.

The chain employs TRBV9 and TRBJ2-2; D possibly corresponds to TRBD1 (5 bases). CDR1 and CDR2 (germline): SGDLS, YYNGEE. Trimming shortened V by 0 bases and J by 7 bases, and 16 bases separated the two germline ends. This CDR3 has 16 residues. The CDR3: CASSVGSTAGFGELFF. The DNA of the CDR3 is TGTGCCAGCAGCGTAGGATCGACAGCCGGTTTCGGGGAGCTGTTTTTT.

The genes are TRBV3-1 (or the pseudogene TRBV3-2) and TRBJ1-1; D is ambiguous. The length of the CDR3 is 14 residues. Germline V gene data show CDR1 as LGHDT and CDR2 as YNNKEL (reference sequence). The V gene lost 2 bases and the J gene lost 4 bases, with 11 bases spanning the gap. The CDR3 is CASSQRERVTEAFF. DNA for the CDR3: TGTGCCAGCAGCCAACGAGAGAGAGTCACTGAAGCTTTCTTT.

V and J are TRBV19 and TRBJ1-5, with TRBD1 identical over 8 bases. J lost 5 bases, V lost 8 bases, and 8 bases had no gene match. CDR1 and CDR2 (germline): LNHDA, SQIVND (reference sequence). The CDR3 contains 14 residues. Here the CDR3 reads CASEYGTGYQPQHF. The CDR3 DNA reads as TGTGCCAGTGAATACGGGACAGGTTATCAGCCCCAGCATTTT. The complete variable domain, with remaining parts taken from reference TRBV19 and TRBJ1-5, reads DGGITQSPKYLFRKEGQNVTLSCEQNLNHDAMYWYRQDPGQGLRLIYYSQIVNDFQKGDIAEGYSVSREKKESFPLTVTSAQKNPTAFYLCASEYGTGYQPQHFGDGTRLSIL.

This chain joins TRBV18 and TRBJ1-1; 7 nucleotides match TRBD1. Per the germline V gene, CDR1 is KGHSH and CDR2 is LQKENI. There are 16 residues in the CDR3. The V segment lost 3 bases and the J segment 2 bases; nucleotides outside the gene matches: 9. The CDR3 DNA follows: TGTGCCAGCTCACCGCTACCCAGGGGGACCAACACTGAAGCTTTCTTT. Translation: CASSPLPRGTNTEAFF.

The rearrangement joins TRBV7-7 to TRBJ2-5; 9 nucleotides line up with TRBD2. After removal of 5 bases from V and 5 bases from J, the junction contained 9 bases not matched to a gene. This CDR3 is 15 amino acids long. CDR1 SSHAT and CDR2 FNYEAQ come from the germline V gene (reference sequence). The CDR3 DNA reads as TGTGCCAGCAGCCGTAGCGGGGGCCCGCATGAGACCCAGTACTTC. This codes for CASSRSGGPHETQYF.

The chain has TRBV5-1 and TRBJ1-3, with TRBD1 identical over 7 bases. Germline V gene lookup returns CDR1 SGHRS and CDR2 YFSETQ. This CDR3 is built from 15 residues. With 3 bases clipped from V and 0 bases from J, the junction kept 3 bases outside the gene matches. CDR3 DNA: TGCGCCAGCAGCTCGACAGGGCCCTCTGGAAACACCATATATTTT. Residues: CASSSTGPSGNTIYF.